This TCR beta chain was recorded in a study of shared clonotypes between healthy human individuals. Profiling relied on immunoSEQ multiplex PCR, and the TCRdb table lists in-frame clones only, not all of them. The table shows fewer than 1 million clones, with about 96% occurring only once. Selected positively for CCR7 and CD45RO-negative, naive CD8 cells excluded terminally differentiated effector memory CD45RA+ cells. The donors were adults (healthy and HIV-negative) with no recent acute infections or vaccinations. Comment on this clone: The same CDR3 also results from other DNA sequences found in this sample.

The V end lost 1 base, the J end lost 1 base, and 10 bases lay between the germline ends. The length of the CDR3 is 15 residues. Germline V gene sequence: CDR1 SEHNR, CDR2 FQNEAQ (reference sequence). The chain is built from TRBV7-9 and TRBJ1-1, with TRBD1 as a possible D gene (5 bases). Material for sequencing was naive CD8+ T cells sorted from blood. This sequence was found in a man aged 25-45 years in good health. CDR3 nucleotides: TGTGCCAGCAGCTTAGGGCAGGGTGAGAACACTGAAGCTTTCTTT. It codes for CASSLGQGENTEAFF.